This record concerns one T cell receptor beta chain sequence. Its antigen remains unidentified. Clones were sequenced by immunoSEQ multiplex PCR, and TCRdb holds only the in-frame ones, with some missing. The data hold more than 150,000 clones, with approximately 91% observed a single time. These data come from a study of T cell responses to AZD1222 COVID-19 vaccine. The germline V and J ends were trimmed by 3 bases and 8 bases, with 13 bases remaining between them. The CDR3 is 13 residues long. Germline V gives CDR1 SNHLY, CDR2 FYNNEI. General study points: The reported proportion of spike-specific TCRs targeting unmutated variant regions was nearly half. White British people made up most donors, females outnumbered males, and clonal diversity was possibly underestimated.

This specimen consisted of peripheral blood, obtained on day 0 of AZD1222 vaccination. V gene TRBV2 combines with J gene TRBJ1-2; D gene uncertain. The origin of this receptor is an adult in good health. In DNA, the CDR3 is TGTGCCAGCAGTGAGGGCGGGAAAGTGGGCTACACCTTC. This encodes CASSEGGKVGYTF.